The TCR beta chain described here comes from a study of T cell changes during pregnancy in multiple sclerosis (dated by TCRdb to the late 2010s). About the study as a whole: Changes in the T cell repertoire over the course of pregnancy were examined in this study in women with multiple sclerosis.

The CDR3 contains 14 residues, cysteine and phenylalanine counted. Just the 42-base CDR3 DNA is kept, in frame starting at base 1. A distance of 9 bases separates the germline ends of V and J, which lose 3 bases and 1 base respectively. As encoded in the germline V gene (reference sequence), CDR1 is MNHEY while CDR2 is SMNVEV. Library preparation was by the immunoSEQ multiplex PCR assay. The clones in this table, taken by TCRdb from immuneACCESS, are in-frame only. Not every clone is retained; where verified, under half of the shortfall comes from an unresolved V gene, and the cause of the rest is unknown. Here the sample has approximately 96,000 clones; under 95% occur a single time. Approximately 2% of the sample goes to the ten largest clones. Details on this clone: Its antigen is currently not known. It has no much larger one-base neighbor in the sample; base qualities were not kept.

The source was peripheral blood, collected after pregnancy. This chain joins TRBV27 to TRBJ1-1; the D gene lacks a confident call. This sequence originates from a female donor in good health, enrolled as a control in a pregnancy study. The CDR3 protein is CASSLSPRNTEAFF. Here is the DNA: TGTGCCAGCAGTTTGAGCCCCCGGAACACTGAAGCTTTCTTT.